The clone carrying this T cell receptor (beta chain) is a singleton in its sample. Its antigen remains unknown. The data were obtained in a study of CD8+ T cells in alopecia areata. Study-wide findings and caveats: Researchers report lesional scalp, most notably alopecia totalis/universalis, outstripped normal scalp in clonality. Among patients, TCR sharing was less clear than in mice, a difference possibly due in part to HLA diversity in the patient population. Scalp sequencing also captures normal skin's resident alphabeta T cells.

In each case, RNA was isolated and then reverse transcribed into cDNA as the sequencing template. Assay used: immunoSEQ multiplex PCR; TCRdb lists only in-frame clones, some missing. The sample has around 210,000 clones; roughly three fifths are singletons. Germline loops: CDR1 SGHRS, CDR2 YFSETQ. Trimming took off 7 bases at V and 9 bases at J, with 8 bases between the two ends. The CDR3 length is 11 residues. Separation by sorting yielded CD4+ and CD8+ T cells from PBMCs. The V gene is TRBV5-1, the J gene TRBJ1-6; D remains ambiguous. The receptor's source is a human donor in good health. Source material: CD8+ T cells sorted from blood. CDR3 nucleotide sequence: TGCGCCAGCGGATTTCGTTCACCCCTCCACTTT. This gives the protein CASGFRSPLHF.